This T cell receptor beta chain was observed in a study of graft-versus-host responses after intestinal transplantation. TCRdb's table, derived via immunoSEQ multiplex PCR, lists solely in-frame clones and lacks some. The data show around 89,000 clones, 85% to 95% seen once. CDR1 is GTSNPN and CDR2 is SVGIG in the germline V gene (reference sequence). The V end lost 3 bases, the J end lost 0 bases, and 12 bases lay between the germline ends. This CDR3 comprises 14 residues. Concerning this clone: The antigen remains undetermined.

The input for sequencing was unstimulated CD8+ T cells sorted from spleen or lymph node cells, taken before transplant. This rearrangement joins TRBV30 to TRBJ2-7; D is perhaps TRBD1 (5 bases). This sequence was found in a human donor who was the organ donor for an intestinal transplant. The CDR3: CAWSPDKDSYEQYF. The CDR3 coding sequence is TGTGCCTGGAGCCCGGACAAAGACTCCTACGAGCAGTACTTC.